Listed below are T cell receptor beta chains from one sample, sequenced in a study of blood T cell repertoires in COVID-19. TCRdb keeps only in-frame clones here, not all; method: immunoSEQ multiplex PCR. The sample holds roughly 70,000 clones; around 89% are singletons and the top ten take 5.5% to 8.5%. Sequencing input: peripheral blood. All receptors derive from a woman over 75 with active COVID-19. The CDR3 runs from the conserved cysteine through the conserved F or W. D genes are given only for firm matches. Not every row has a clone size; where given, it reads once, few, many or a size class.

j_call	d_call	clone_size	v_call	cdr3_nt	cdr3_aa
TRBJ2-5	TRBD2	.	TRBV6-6	TGTGCCAGCAGTTATACTAGCGGGAGGGAGACCCAGTACTTC	CASSYTSGRETQYF
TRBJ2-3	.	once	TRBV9	TGTGCCAGCAGCGTAAGCCCGGGACAACTGTGGGATACGCAGTATTTT	CASSVSPGQLWDTQYF
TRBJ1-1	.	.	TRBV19	TGTGCCAGTAGTATTTGGAGGAACACTGAAGCTTTCTTT	CASSIWRNTEAFF
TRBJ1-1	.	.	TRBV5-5	TGTGCCAGCAGCCCTGGCGGGAGGAACACTGAAGCTTTCTTT	CASSPGGRNTEAFF
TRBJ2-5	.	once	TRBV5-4	TGTGCCAGCAGCTTGTTGGGCAGGGGTCAAGAGACCCAGTACTTC	CASSLLGRGQETQYF
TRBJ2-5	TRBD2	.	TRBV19	TGTGCCAGTAGTACTAGCGGGAGCCCCCAAGAGACCCAGTACTTC	CASSTSGSPQETQYF
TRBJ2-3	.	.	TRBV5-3	TGTGCCAGAAGCTGGCGGGTAGATAGCACAGATACGCAGTATTTT	CARSWRVDSTDTQYF
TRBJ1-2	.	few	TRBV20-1	TGCAGTGCAGTGGAGGGCTACACCTTC	CSAVEGYTF
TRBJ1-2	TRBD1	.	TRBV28	TGTGCCAGCAGTTCCACCAGCTCCGGGACAGCTAACTATGGCTACACCTTC	CASSSTSSGTANYGYTF
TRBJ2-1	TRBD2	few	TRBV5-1	TGCGCCACCCGGGGTAGCGGGGAAAATGAGCAGTTCTTC	CATRGSGENEQFF
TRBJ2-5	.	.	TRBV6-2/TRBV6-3	TGTGCCAGCAGCGTAACAGGGAACGAGGAGACCCAGTACTTC	CASSVTGNEETQYF
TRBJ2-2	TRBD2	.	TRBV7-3	TGTGCCAGCAGCTTAAGTGGCGGGAGGGACACCGGGGAGCTGTTTTTT	CASSLSGGRDTGELFF
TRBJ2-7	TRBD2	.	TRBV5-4	TGTGCCAGCGGGTTAGCGGGAGAGGTTTACGAGCAGTACTTC	CASGLAGEVYEQYF
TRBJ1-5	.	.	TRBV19	TGTGCCAGTAGTATCTCGTATAGCAATCAGCCCCAGCATTTT	CASSISYSNQPQHF
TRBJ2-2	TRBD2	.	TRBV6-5	TGTGCCAGCAGTTACGGCAGCGGGATAAGCACCGGGGAGCTGTTTTTT	CASSYGSGISTGELFF
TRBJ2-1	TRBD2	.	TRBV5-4	TGTGCCAGCAGCTTGTCTAGCGGGATGTACAATGAGCAGTTCTTC	CASSLSSGMYNEQFF
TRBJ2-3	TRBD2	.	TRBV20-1	TGCAGTGCTAGTACTACTAGCGGGAGTGATACGCAGTATTTT	CSASTTSGSDTQYF
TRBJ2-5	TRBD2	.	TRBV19	TGTGCCAGTAGTTTGGGACTAGCGCAGTACCAAGAGACCCAGTACTTC	CASSLGLAQYQETQYF
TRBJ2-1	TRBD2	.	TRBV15	TGTGCCACCAGCAGAGATCCCCGCGGCGGGAGGGGAAATGAGCAGTTCTTC	CATSRDPRGGRGNEQFF
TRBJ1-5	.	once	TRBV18	TGTGCCAGCTCAGGGGCGGGCAATCAGCCCCAGCATTTT	CASSGAGNQPQHF
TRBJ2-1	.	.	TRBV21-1	TGTGCCAGCAGCACTACCCCTAGCGGGCAGTACAATGAGCAGTTCTTC	CASSTTPSGQYNEQFF
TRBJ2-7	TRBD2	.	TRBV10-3	TGTGCCATCAGCCCCCTAGCGGGGAACTACGAGCAGTACTTC	CAISPLAGNYEQYF
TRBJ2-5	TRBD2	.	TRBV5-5	TGTGCCAGCAGCCAGCATAGCGGGAACTTCCAAGAGACCCAGTACTTC	CASSQHSGNFQETQYF
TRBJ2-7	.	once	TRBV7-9	TGTGCCAGCAGCTTAGGGACAGCTTCCTACGAGCAGTACTTC	CASSLGTASYEQYF
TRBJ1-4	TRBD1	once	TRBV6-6	TGTGCCAGCAGTTACCCGACAGGGCTTAATGAAAAACTGTTTTTT	CASSYPTGLNEKLFF
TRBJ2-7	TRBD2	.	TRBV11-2	TGTGCCAGCAGCGCAAGGGGCCTAGCGGGCGACGAGCAGTACTTC	CASSARGLAGDEQYF
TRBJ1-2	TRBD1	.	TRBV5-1	TGCGCCAGCAGCTTAGGGGACAGGGACTATGGCTACACCTTC	CASSLGDRDYGYTF
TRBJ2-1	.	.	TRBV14	TGTGCCAGCAGCCGGGGCCCGTTCTACAATGAGCAGTTCTTC	CASSRGPFYNEQFF
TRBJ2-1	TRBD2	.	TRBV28	TGTGCCAGCAGTGACGTAATAGCGGGAGGGAGGGATGAGCAGTTCTTC	CASSDVIAGGRDEQFF
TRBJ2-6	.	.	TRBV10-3	TGTGCCATCAGTGAGTCGCTCGGGGTAGCGGTAAGCTCTGGGGCCAACGTCCTGACTTTC	CAISESLGVAVSSGANVLTF
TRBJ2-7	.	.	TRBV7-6	TGTGCCAGCAGCTTAGCAGGGGGGGCACAGTACGAGCAGTACTTC	CASSLAGGAQYEQYF
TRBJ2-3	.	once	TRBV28	TGTGCCAGCAGAGAGGGACACGGAGGGACAGAAACGCAGTATTTT	CASREGHGGTETQYF
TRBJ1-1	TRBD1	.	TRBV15	TGTGCCACCAGCAGAGATCAAGGGACAGGGGAGAGGGCTTTCTTT	CATSRDQGTGERAFF
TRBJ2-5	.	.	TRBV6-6	TGTGCCAGCAGTCAACTTGGGGCAGGGGAAGGCCAAGAGACCCAGTACTTC	CASSQLGAGEGQETQYF
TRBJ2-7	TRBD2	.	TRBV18	TGTGCCAGCTCACTTACTAGCGGGGATCGCTACGAGCAGTACTTC	CASSLTSGDRYEQYF
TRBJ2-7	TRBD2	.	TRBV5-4	TGTGCCAGCAGCTCCCGACTAGCGGGAGCTTCCTACGAGCAGTACTTC	CASSSRLAGASYEQYF
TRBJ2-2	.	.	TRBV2	TGTGCCAGCAGTGAATTGGCGGGATACGCCGGGGAGCTGTTTTTT	CASSELAGYAGELFF
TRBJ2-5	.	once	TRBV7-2	TGTGCCAGCAGCTTTTTCCCATCGAGGGAGACCCAGTACTTC	CASSFFPSRETQYF
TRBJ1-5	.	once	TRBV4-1	TGCGCCAGCAGCCAAGACCGTTTCCCCCCTCAGCCCCAGCATTTT	CASSQDRFPPQPQHF
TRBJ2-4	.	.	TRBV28	TGTGCCAGCAGGACTAGTCAGGACATTCAGTACTTC	CASRTSQDIQYF
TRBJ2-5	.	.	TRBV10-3	TGTGCCAGCGGGACGGATTGGGAGACCCAGTACTTC	CASGTDWETQYF
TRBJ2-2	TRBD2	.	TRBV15	TGTGCCACCAGCTTTCTAGCGGGACGAGATTACACCGGGGAGCTGTTTTTT	CATSFLAGRDYTGELFF
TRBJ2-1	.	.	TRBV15	TGTGCTTCCCAGCAGACCATTCAGGGTTATGAGCAGTTCTTC	CASQQTIQGYEQFF